These 29 T cell receptor beta chains came from one sample sequenced in a study of cytomegalovirus exposure and HLA in healthy donors. The PCR employed 60 Vbeta primers together with 13 Jbeta primers. TCRdb keeps only in-frame clones here, not all; method: immunoSEQ multiplex PCR. The sample lists some 100,000 clones; around 77% were seen once. Input material: PBMCs. The receptors were gathered from a man aged 50-59 years in good health and CMV-seropositive.

The J gene is TRBJ1-2, the V gene TRBV7-2, with D perhaps matching TRBD1 (5 bases). CDR3 size: 14 residues. CDR1 is SGHTA, CDR2 FQGNSA, per germline. Deletions cut 8 bases from V and 0 bases from J, with 13 bases between. The CDR3 is CASGGRDSNYGYTF. CDR3 sequence (DNA): TGTGCCAGCGGGGGGAGGGACTCTAACTATGGCTACACCTTC.

The rearrangement joins TRBV7-2 to TRBJ1-4, with 11 bases that match TRBD1. From germline, CDR1 is SGHTA and CDR2 FQGNSA. V trimming: 5 bases; J trimming: 8 bases; junction bases outside the gene matches: 7. The CDR3 has 15 residues. CDR3 residues: CASSDGTGGWEKLFF. The CDR3 DNA sequence: TGTGCCAGCAGCGACGGGACAGGGGGGTGGGAAAAACTGTTTTTT.

This chain connects TRBV19 to TRBJ2-4; tentative D call: TRBD1 (6 bases). The length of the CDR3 is 15 residues. V was cut by 3 bases and J by 0 bases, with 9 bases left in between. Germline CDR1 LNHDA, CDR2 SQIVND (reference sequence). CDR3: CASSIMTGAKNIQYF. In nucleotides, the CDR3 is TGTGCCAGTAGTATCATGACAGGAGCCAAAAACATTCAGTACTTC.

This clone was recorded a few times. The chain links TRBV6-5 to TRBJ1-2; 7 positions agree with TRBD1. This CDR3 region has 15 residues. V trimming: 2 bases; J trimming: 5 bases; junction bases outside the gene matches: 8. The germline V gene encodes CDR1 MNHEY and CDR2 SVGAGI. The CDR3 DNA follows: TGTGCCAGCAGTTACCTCCTACAGGGGCCTTATGGCTACACCTTC. Translated: CASSYLLQGPYGYTF.

J is TRBJ1-4 and V is TRBV2, with unresolved D. With 4 bases removed from V and 5 bases from J, the gap between germline ends came to 5 bases. Germline assignment: CDR1 SNHLY and CDR2 FYNNEI. The CDR3 is 12 amino acids. This chain's CDR3 is CASSVINEKLFF. DNA of the CDR3: TGTGCCAGCAGTGTAATAAATGAAAAACTGTTTTTT.

The CDR3 sequence: CASSDRGTYNQPQHF. CDR3 bases: TGTGCCAGCAGTGACCGGGGGACCTACAATCAGCCCCAGCATTTT. This chain connects TRBV2 to TRBJ1-5, with D possibly being TRBD1 (5 bases). Trimming pared 3 bases from V and 3 bases from J, leaving 12 bases between. CDR3 length: 15 amino acids. Germline V gene data show CDR1 as SNHLY and CDR2 as FYNNEI. The variable domain in full, with the rest retrieved from reference TRBV2 and TRBJ1-5, is EPEVTQTPSHQVTQMGQEVILRCVPISNHLYFYWYRQILGQKVEFLVSFYNNEISEKSEIFDDQFSVERPDGSNFTLKIRSTKLEDSAMYFCASSDRGTYNQPQHFGDGTRLSIL.

The chain carries TRBV2 and TRBJ2-5; 8 bases match TRBD1. V lost 7 bases to trimming and J lost 4 bases; unmatched junction nucleotides: 8. The CDR3 runs 14 residues. CDR1 is SNHLY and CDR2 is FYNNEI in the germline V gene. The DNA of the CDR3 is TGTGCCAGCACTGGTCAGGGGGCTCGAGAGACCCAGTACTTC. Translating it yields CASTGQGARETQYF.

The chain joins TRBV11-2 to TRBJ1-6; D gene unclear. Trimming removed 6 bases at V and 3 bases at J, with 12 bases between. CDR1 is SGHAT and CDR2 is FQNNGV in the germline V gene. This CDR3 region has 15 residues. Here the CDR3 DNA reads TGTGCCAGCAGGCGGAGGTCGCACTATAATTCACCCCTCCACTTT. Amino acid sequence: CASRRRSHYNSPLHF. Full variable domain (remainder filled in from reference TRBV11-2 and TRBJ1-6): EAGVAQSPRYKIIEKRQSVAFWCNPISGHATLYWYQQILGQGPKLLIQFQNNGVVDDSQLPKDRFSAERLKGVDSTLKIQPAKLEDSAVYLCASRRRSHYNSPLHFGNGTRLTVT.

V gene TRBV4-1 combines with J gene TRBJ1-5; TRBD1 might be the D (6 bases). Trimming removed 0 bases at V and 7 bases at J, with 13 bases between. Germline values: CDR1 MGHRA, CDR2 YSYEKL. This CDR3 contains 15 residues. CDR3 coding DNA: TGCGCCAGCAGCCAAGAATTCCAGGGGCCCCAGCCCCAGCATTTT. Its protein product is CASSQEFQGPQPQHF.

The chain combines TRBV15 with TRBJ1-4, with D maybe TRBD1 (6 bases). The V end was cut by 5 bases, the J end by 5 bases, with 12 bases between. This CDR3 contains 14 residues. CDR1 is LNHNV, CDR2 YYDKDF, per germline (reference sequence). The CDR3 is CATSDRLRNEKLFF. The CDR3 nucleotides read TGTGCCACCAGCGACAGGCTTAGGAATGAAAAACTGTTTTTT.

CDR3 DNA sequence: TGTGCCAGCAGCTTAGTAAACACCGGGGAGCTGTTTTTT. Residues: CASSLVNTGELFF. The genes are TRBV11-2 and TRBJ2-2; D not certain. V was cut by 1 base and J by 2 bases, with 2 bases left in between. The CDR3 runs 13 residues. The germline CDR1 and CDR2 sequences are SGHAT and FQNNGV.

This clone was recorded only once. V usage is TRBV6-5 and J usage is TRBJ1-2, with D possibly being TRBD1 (6 bases). The V gene's germline CDR1 is MNHEY and CDR2 SVGAGI. The CDR3 runs to 14 residues. The germline V and J ends were trimmed by 7 bases and 1 base, with 13 bases remaining between them. Here the CDR3 DNA reads TGTGCCAGCACTCCAACCAGGGGTAACTATGGCTACACCTTC. Amino acids: CASTPTRGNYGYTF.

The genes are TRBV7-9 and TRBJ2-7; D perhaps matches TRBD1 (6 bases). V gave up 5 bases and J gave up 3 bases, with 11 bases separating them. The V gene's germline CDR1 is SEHNR and CDR2 FQNEAQ (reference sequence). This CDR3 comprises 13 residues. CDR3 sequence: CASSRTERYEQYF. In DNA, the CDR3 is TGTGCCAGCAGCCGGACAGAGCGCTACGAGCAGTACTTC.

This clone appeared a few times. The chain links TRBV2 to TRBJ1-1; TRBD1 might be the D (5 bases). The V and J ends lost 2 bases and 3 bases respectively, with 7 bases between them. Germline loops: CDR1 SNHLY, CDR2 FYNNEI. The CDR3 contains 13 residues. The CDR3 here is CASSEWGDTEAFF. The CDR3 DNA is TGTGCCAGCAGTGAATGGGGGGACACTGAAGCTTTCTTT.

The J gene is TRBJ2-7, the V gene TRBV11-2, with 7 bases aligning to TRBD2. The CDR3 loop spans 15 amino acids. V gave up 3 bases and J gave up 1 base; unmatched junction bases: 6. The V gene's germline CDR1 is SGHAT and CDR2 FQNNGV. The CDR3 reads CASSLYTSASYEQYF. The CDR3 DNA sequence: TGTGCCAGCAGCTTGTATACTAGCGCATCCTACGAGCAGTACTTC.

This rearrangement joins TRBV11-3 to TRBJ2-1; 9 nucleotides agree with TRBD1. V lost 9 bases, J lost 6 bases, and 6 bases stayed unmatched. Per the germline V gene, CDR1 is SGHNT and CDR2 is YENEEA. The CDR3 has 13 amino acids. CDR3 DNA sequence: TGTGCCAGTTCAACGGGACAGGGCAATGAGCAGTTCTTC. Protein: CASSTGQGNEQFF.

The J gene is TRBJ1-2, the V gene TRBV6-5; D gene uncertain. The CDR3 has 15 residues. V was trimmed by 4 bases and J by 8 bases, leaving 20 bases between them. Germline CDR1 MNHEY, CDR2 SVGAGI. The DNA for the CDR3 is TGTGCCAGCAGTTTCTCCTTGGGGAGGGCGCGGGGCTACACCTTC. It encodes CASSFSLGRARGYTF.

This sequence joins TRBV7-2 and TRBJ2-7; D remains unclear. Looked up from germline, CDR1 is SGHTA and CDR2 is FQGNSA. The CDR3 is 16 residues long. Trimming took off 4 bases at V and 0 bases at J, with 16 bases between the two ends. CDR3 sequence reads: CASSSYSASSSYEQYF. The CDR3, as DNA: TGTGCCAGCAGCTCCTATTCCGCCTCTAGCTCCTACGAGCAGTACTTC.

The rearrangement uses TRBV18 and TRBJ1-1; the match to TRBD1 covers 8 bases. Looked up from germline, CDR1 is KGHSH and CDR2 is LQKENI. The CDR3 extends over 16 amino acids. V lost 0 bases and J lost 3; bases outside the gene matches: 6. The CDR3 sequence: CASSPPKGTGHTEAFF. For the CDR3, the DNA is TGTGCCAGCTCACCACCGAAAGGGACAGGACACACTGAAGCTTTCTTT.

The CDR3 sequence is CASSGVAGANVLTF. The CDR3 coding sequence is TGTGCCAGTAGCGGGGTAGCTGGGGCCAACGTCCTGACTTTC. The genes are TRBV19 and TRBJ2-6; D possibly corresponds to TRBD2 (5 bases). The germline V gene encodes CDR1 LNHDA and CDR2 SQIVND (reference sequence). Trimming left V 6 bases short and J 2 bases short, with 8 bases between. The CDR3 has 14 residues.

The chain carries TRBV7-2 and TRBJ1-4; 8 nucleotides agree with TRBD1. With 2 bases clipped from V and 8 bases from J, the junction kept 10 bases outside the gene matches. CDR1 SGHTA and CDR2 FQGNSA come from the germline V gene. The CDR3 loop spans 16 amino acids. The CDR3 region has the DNA TGTGCCAGCAGCTTAAGACAGGGGAGGGGTAGCGAAAAACTGTTTTTT. It yields the protein CASSLRQGRGSEKLFF.

This clone was found once. The V and J genes are TRBV7-9 and TRBJ2-1, with D possibly being TRBD1 (6 bases). Looked up from germline, CDR1 is SEHNR and CDR2 is FQNEAQ (reference sequence). The CDR3 consists of 15 residues. Trimming shortened V by 6 bases and J by 8 bases, and 20 bases separated the two germline ends. CDR3 sequence reads: CASRYTGWDNDEQFF. In nucleotides, the CDR3 is TGTGCCAGCAGATATACAGGGTGGGATAACGATGAGCAGTTCTTC.

This clone has more than one count but fewer than ten. This chain links TRBV5-4 with TRBJ2-5; 7 bases align to TRBD2. Germline lookup yields CDR1 SGHNT and CDR2 YYREEE (reference sequence). This CDR3 contains 16 residues. Trimming cost V 3 bases and J 1 base; bases outside gene matches: 9. CDR3 loop: CASSSGVAGLQETQYF. CDR3 DNA sequence: TGTGCCAGCAGCTCGGGAGTAGCGGGTCTCCAAGAGACCCAGTACTTC.

J is TRBJ2-5 and V is TRBV19; 11 bases fit TRBD2. Per germline, CDR1 LNHDA and CDR2 SQIVND (reference sequence). V gave up 6 bases and J gave up 5 bases; unmatched junction bases: 5. The CDR3 is 14 amino acids. The CDR3 loop is CASRTSGEVETQYF. In DNA, the CDR3 is TGTGCCAGTAGGACTAGCGGGGAGGTGGAGACCCAGTACTTC.

Note on this clone: Compared with germline, one end of the junction differs, possibly owing to a read error. V and J are TRBV5-1 and TRBJ1-5, with D perhaps matching TRBD1 (6 bases). Germline V gives CDR1 SGHRS, CDR2 YFSETQ. The CDR3 covers 14 residues. This CDR3 is CASGLGQLNQPQHF. For the CDR3, the DNA is TGCGCCAGCGGCTTAGGACAGCTTAATCAGCCCCAGCATTTT.

This chain uses TRBV7-9 with TRBJ1-6; the D gene is possibly TRBD1 (6 bases). This CDR3 contains 17 residues. Germline CDR1 SEHNR, CDR2 FQNEAQ (reference sequence). Trimming took off 5 bases at V and 0 bases at J, with 14 bases between the two ends. The CDR3 region is CASSLPGQSSYNSPLHF. CDR3 coding DNA: TGTGCCAGCAGCCTCCCAGGACAGAGCTCCTATAATTCACCCCTCCACTTT.

The chain has TRBV6-1 and TRBJ2-5; 7 bases agree with TRBD1. With 11 bases clipped from V and 5 bases from J, the junction kept 11 bases outside the gene matches. The germline CDR1 and CDR2 sequences are MNHNS and SASEGT. This CDR3 is built from 13 residues. CDR3 residues: CAAGERGRETQYF. CDR3 in DNA: TGTGCCGCCGGGGAGAGGGGGCGGGAGACCCAGTACTTC.

The chain has TRBV5-6 and TRBJ2-7, with 7 positions matching TRBD1. CDR1 and CDR2 from the germline V gene are SGHDT and YYEEEE. V lost 2 bases to trimming and J lost 0 bases; unmatched junction nucleotides: 8. CDR3 length equals 16 residues. Here the CDR3 DNA reads TGTGCCAGCAGCTTACCCGAAGGACAGGCCTCCTACGAGCAGTACTTC. The encoded protein is CASSLPEGQASYEQYF.

This rearrangement joins TRBV7-2 to TRBJ1-1, with a tentative D call TRBD1 (6 bases). Germline V lookup: CDR1 SGHTA, CDR2 FQGNSA. This CDR3 comprises 15 residues. V shed 5 bases and J shed 1 base, with 14 bases lying between them. The CDR3 spells CASSPQGFGNTEAFF. The CDR3 DNA sequence: TGTGCCAGCAGCCCACAGGGTTTCGGGAACACTGAAGCTTTCTTT.